What follows are 27 T cell receptor beta chains derived from one specimen sequenced in a study of T cell responses to AZD1222 COVID-19 vaccine. Here immunoSEQ multiplex PCR was the method, and the copy in TCRdb shows in-frame clones only, minus some. The sample holds some 170,000 clones, just over 90% seen once. The specimen comprised peripheral blood, sampled on day 0 of AZD1222 vaccination. These receptors were collected from an adult in good health.

Here the CDR3 reads CASSLVDGVATYEQYF. In DNA, the CDR3 is TGTGCCAGCAGCCTCGTTGATGGGGTGGCAACCTACGAGCAGTACTTC. The chain couples TRBV5-8 to TRBJ2-7, with D uncertain. Germline CDR1 is SGHTS and CDR2 is YDEGEE. V gave up 4 bases and J gave up 2 bases, with 19 bases separating them. The CDR3 extends over 16 amino acids.

The chain combines TRBV7-9 with TRBJ1-1; a possible D gene is TRBD1 (6 bases). V lost 8 bases and J lost 5, with 27 bases in between. This CDR3 comprises 17 residues. Looked up from germline, CDR1 is SEHNR and CDR2 is FQNEAQ (reference sequence). For the CDR3, the DNA is TGTGCCAGCCACGGGGGGGCCCTTCGGAACCTTTGGACTGAAGCTTTCTTT. Protein: CASHGGALRNLWTEAFF.

The rearrangement uses TRBV12-3 or TRBV12-4 and TRBJ1-4; unclear D gene. Trimming cost V 2 bases and J 6 bases, with 7 bases left between them. This CDR3 has 13 amino acids. DNA of the CDR3: TGTGCCAGCAGTTTAAGTTCAGATGAAAAACTGTTTTTT. It translates to CASSLSSDEKLFF.

The chain combines TRBV5-6 with TRBJ1-2; TRBD1 aligns across 7 bases. Trimming removed 3 bases from V and 3 bases from J; junction bases left unmatched: 14. Germline values: CDR1 SGHDT, CDR2 YYEEEE. The CDR3 has 17 amino acids. As DNA, the CDR3 is TGTGCCAGCAGCTCCCAGGGACAGAAACTCAGACACTATGGCTACACCTTC. Amino acid sequence: CASSSQGQKLRHYGYTF.

The chain has TRBV27 and TRBJ2-5, with 11 bases aligning to TRBD2. The germline CDR1 and CDR2 sequences are MNHEY and SMNVEV (reference sequence). The V segment lost 0 bases and the J segment 4 bases; nucleotides outside the gene matches: 4. The CDR3 consists of 16 residues. The CDR3 loop reads CASSLSSGRARETQYF. CDR3 nucleotides: TGTGCCAGCAGTTTATCTAGCGGGAGGGCCAGAGAGACCCAGTACTTC.

The chain is built from TRBV27 and TRBJ2-1; 7 nucleotides line up with TRBD1. CDR3 size: 17 residues. Unmatched junction bases numbered 12, after V lost 5 bases and J lost 2 bases. CDR1 and CDR2 (germline): MNHEY, SMNVEV (reference sequence). CDR3 sequence reads: CASSVRITGAAYNEQFF. The CDR3 DNA reads TGTGCCAGCAGTGTACGGATCACAGGGGCTGCCTACAATGAGCAGTTCTTC.

The chain combines TRBV11-3 with TRBJ2-1; the D gene is possibly TRBD2 (5 bases). CDR1 and CDR2 (germline): SGHNT, YENEEA. CDR3 length: 13 amino acids. V gave up 1 base and J gave up 8 bases, with 9 bases separating them. CDR3 nucleotide sequence: TGTGCCAGCAGCTTAGGGGAGAGGGATGAGCAGTTCTTC. As protein: CASSLGERDEQFF.

The rearrangement joins TRBV5-4 to TRBJ1-2; 8 bases align to TRBD1. Germline V CDR1 and CDR2: SGHNT, YYREEE (reference sequence). The CDR3 has 13 amino acids. With 4 bases clipped from V and 4 bases from J, the junction kept 3 bases outside the gene matches. The CDR3 bases are TGTGCCAGCAGCACCCAGGGGGCCTATGGCTACACCTTC. It encodes CASSTQGAYGYTF.

The chain combines TRBV5-6 with TRBJ1-1, with a tentative D call TRBD1 (5 bases). V was trimmed by 2 bases and J by 7 bases, leaving 15 bases between them. Germline CDR1 and CDR2: SGHDT and YYEEEE. The CDR3 is 14 amino acids. CDR3 sequence: CASSFLPTGLEAFF. In DNA, the CDR3 is TGTGCCAGCAGCTTCCTACCAACGGGACTTGAAGCTTTCTTT.

The rearrangement uses TRBV9 and TRBJ2-2; weak D call: TRBD1 (6 bases). Germline CDR1 reads SGDLS; CDR2 reads YYNGEE. Trimming cost V 4 bases and J 8 bases, with 18 bases left between them. The CDR3 is made up of 15 amino acids. The CDR3, as DNA: TGTGCCAGCAGCTCAATCGGGGCAGGGGCGGGGGAGCTGTTTTTT. Its protein is CASSSIGAGAGELFF.

The rearrangement links TRBV2 to TRBJ1-4; 7 bases agree with TRBD1. With V trimmed by 6 bases and J by 7 bases, 5 bases remained unmatched. CDR1 and CDR2 (germline): SNHLY, FYNNEI. The CDR3 covers 13 residues. The CDR3 DNA reads as TGTGCCAGCAGCGGGACAGCTCCTGAAAAACTGTTTTTT. Its translation: CASSGTAPEKLFF.

Only a few counts were recorded for this clone. The V gene is TRBV5-1, the J gene TRBJ2-7; TRBD2 agrees at 13 bases. Germline values: CDR1 SGHRS, CDR2 YFSETQ. The CDR3 totals 15 residues. Germline trimming cut 4 bases from V and 3 bases from J; bases unmatched to any gene: 4. The CDR3 bases are TGCGCCAGCAGCCCCGGGACTAGCGGGGTCTACGAGCAGTACTTC. This gives the protein CASSPGTSGVYEQYF.

V gene TRBV5-6 combines with J gene TRBJ1-3; D possibly corresponds to TRBD1 (6 bases). Trimming left V 4 bases short and J 3 bases short, with 17 bases between. The CDR3 has 16 residues. Germline V lookup: CDR1 SGHDT, CDR2 YYEEEE. CDR3 nucleotides: TGTGCCAGCAGCCCCACAGGGCGAGAGCGTGGAAACACCATATATTTT. Residues: CASSPTGRERGNTIYF.

V is TRBV7-9 and J is TRBJ1-3, with 9 bases lining up with TRBD1. This CDR3 comprises 18 residues. Germline V gene lookup returns CDR1 SEHNR and CDR2 FQNEAQ (reference sequence). V shed 1 base, J shed 7 bases, and the junction held 14 bases outside the gene matches. CDR3 residues: CASSLGTGASLYSNTIYF. The CDR3 bases are TGTGCCAGCAGCTTAGGGACAGGGGCCTCGCTATACAGTAACACCATATATTTT.

The V and J genes are TRBV18 and TRBJ1-1; possible D gene TRBD1, 5 bases. This CDR3 comprises 15 residues. V was clipped by 4 bases and J by 1 base, with 13 bases between them. The germline V gene has CDR1 KGHSH and CDR2 LQKENI. As DNA, the CDR3 is TGTGCCAGCTCACTGCTAGGTGGGGCGAACACTGAAGCTTTCTTT. It is translated as CASSLLGGANTEAFF.

On this clone itself: At the DNA level, this CDR3 is encoded by other sequences in the same sample as well. The chain links TRBV11-2 to TRBJ1-1; D is possibly TRBD1 (5 bases). The CDR3 loop spans 15 amino acids. Germline-derived CDR1 and CDR2 are SGHAT and FQNNGV. V was shortened by 0 bases and J by 1 base, with 9 bases between the two germline ends. The CDR3 region is CASSLEPGGNTEAFF. In nucleotides, the CDR3 is TGTGCCAGCAGCTTAGAACCGGGGGGGAACACTGAAGCTTTCTTT.

This rearrangement joins TRBV28 to TRBJ1-5; D may be TRBD1 (6 bases). In germline, CDR1 is MDHEN, CDR2 SYDVKM. V was trimmed by 3 bases and J by 5 bases, leaving 14 bases between them. This CDR3 comprises 15 residues. The CDR3 nucleotides are TGTGCCAGCAGTTTTCTCCGGGGGGCTGATCAGCCCCAGCATTTT. Protein sequence: CASSFLRGADQPQHF.

The V and J genes are TRBV11-2 and TRBJ1-4; possible D gene TRBD1, 5 bases. Per the germline V gene, CDR1 is SGHAT and CDR2 is FQNNGV. This CDR3 is 16 amino acids long. Trimming removed 5 bases at V and 7 bases at J, with 20 bases between. CDR3 amino acids: CASSPSRGGYSEKLFF. CDR3 bases: TGTGCCAGCAGCCCCTCCCGGGGGGGATACAGTGAAAAACTGTTTTTT.

The chain is built from TRBV6-1 and TRBJ1-1; weak D call: TRBD1 (5 bases). Germline V lookup: CDR1 MNHNS, CDR2 SASEGT. V was trimmed by 2 bases and J by 7 bases, leaving 14 bases between them. CDR3 length: 14 residues. CDR3 sequence reads: CASSERGGNGEAFF. Here the CDR3 DNA reads TGTGCCAGCAGTGAAAGGGGAGGGAACGGTGAAGCTTTCTTT.

The gene calls are TRBV3-1 (or the pseudogene TRBV3-2) and TRBJ2-7; D remains ambiguous. The CDR3 loop spans 13 amino acids. The V gene's germline CDR1 is LGHDT and CDR2 YNNKEL (reference sequence). Trimming left V 1 base short and J 3 bases short, with 7 bases between. The CDR3 sequence: CASSQGLHYEQYF. DNA for the CDR3: TGTGCCAGCAGCCAAGGACTTCACTACGAGCAGTACTTC.

The chain has TRBV5-6 and TRBJ2-7; D is tentatively TRBD1 or TRBD2 (5 bases each). Germline V gene data show CDR1 as SGHDT and CDR2 as YYEEEE. Trimming shortened V by 6 bases and J by 0 bases, and 16 bases separated the two germline ends. The CDR3 sequence is 15 residues long. The CDR3 DNA reads TGTGCCAGCAACTTCAAAGGGGCGGGCTCCTACGAGCAGTACTTC. It specifies CASNFKGAGSYEQYF.

A single count supports this clone. V and J are TRBV27 and TRBJ1-1; D gene ambiguous. Trimming removed 5 bases at V and 4 bases at J, with 17 bases between. Germline loops: CDR1 MNHEY, CDR2 SMNVEV (reference sequence). CDR3 length equals 15 residues. The CDR3 spells CASSIQGYEGTEAFF. CDR3 DNA: TGTGCCAGCAGTATCCAAGGTTACGAGGGCACTGAAGCTTTCTTT.

V is TRBV12-3 or TRBV12-4 and J is TRBJ2-1; D is unresolved. Trimming removed 1 base at V and 5 bases at J, with 3 bases between. CDR3 length: 12 amino acids. CDR3 nucleotides: TGTGCCAGCAGTTTAGGGGACAATGAGCAGTTCTTC. Its translation: CASSLGDNEQFF.

The chain recombines TRBV5-4 with TRBJ2-7; D is unclear. Germline V lookup: CDR1 SGHNT, CDR2 YYREEE (reference sequence). The CDR3 is made up of 12 amino acids. Trimming shortened V by 2 bases and J by 1 base, and 4 bases separated the two germline ends. The CDR3 here is CASSLLSYEQYF. CDR3 nucleotide sequence: TGTGCCAGCAGCTTACTGTCCTACGAGCAGTACTTC.

This clone appeared once. V gene TRBV6-2 or TRBV6-3 combines with J gene TRBJ2-7, with TRBD2 identical over 7 bases. The V segment lost 4 bases and the J segment 1 base; nucleotides outside the gene matches: 7. The CDR3 sequence is 15 residues long. CDR1 and CDR2 (germline): MNHEY, SVGEGT. CDR3 residues: CASSFAGVGSYEQYF. CDR3 sequence (DNA): TGTGCCAGCAGTTTCGCGGGGGTCGGTTCCTACGAGCAGTACTTC.

The gene calls are TRBV7-2 and TRBJ2-1, with a tentative D call TRBD2 (6 bases). V shed 0 bases and J shed 3 bases, with 9 bases lying between them. This CDR3 has 15 amino acids. Germline CDR1 is SGHTA and CDR2 is FQGNSA. The CDR3 region is CASSLAGGYYNEQFF. The CDR3 nucleotides are TGTGCCAGCAGCTTAGCGGGAGGCTACTACAATGAGCAGTTCTTC.

The CDR3 here is CASSLEWGTEAFF. The CDR3 DNA reads as TGTGCCAGCAGCTTAGAATGGGGCACTGAAGCTTTCTTT. The chain employs TRBV7-2 and TRBJ1-1; D ambiguous. The length of the CDR3 is 13 residues. The V end lost 1 base, the J end lost 4 bases, and 7 bases lay between the germline ends. The germline V gene encodes CDR1 SGHTA and CDR2 FQGNSA.